This T cell receptor beta chain was found in a study of T cell responses to AZD1222 COVID-19 vaccine. Study-wide points: The donor group comprised mostly white British people and more females; the analysis possibly underestimated clonal diversity. Close to half of spike-specific TCRs reportedly recognize unmutated variant regions. Breadth and depth of Spike-specific TCRs rose after two AZD1222 doses.

Second doses were pooled across both intervals (about 4 or about 12 weeks). Comment on this clone: The antigen remains undetermined.

Produced via immunoSEQ multiplex PCR; TCRdb's table is partial and in-frame only. The table lists 150,000 to 200,000 clones, approximately 90% of them singletons. The specimen was peripheral blood, collected 28 days after the second AZD1222 dose. The receptor's source is an adult who received the AZD1222 COVID-19 vaccine.

The CDR3 DNA sequence: TGTGCCAGCTCACCAGGGGGGACAGATGGCTACACCTTC. The encoded protein is CASSPGGTDGYTF. The J gene is TRBJ1-2, the V gene TRBV18, with 7 bases identical to TRBD1. Germline V lookup: CDR1 KGHSH, CDR2 LQKENI. J gave up 6 bases and V 2 bases, and 3 bases lay outside the gene matches. CDR3 length: 13 amino acids.